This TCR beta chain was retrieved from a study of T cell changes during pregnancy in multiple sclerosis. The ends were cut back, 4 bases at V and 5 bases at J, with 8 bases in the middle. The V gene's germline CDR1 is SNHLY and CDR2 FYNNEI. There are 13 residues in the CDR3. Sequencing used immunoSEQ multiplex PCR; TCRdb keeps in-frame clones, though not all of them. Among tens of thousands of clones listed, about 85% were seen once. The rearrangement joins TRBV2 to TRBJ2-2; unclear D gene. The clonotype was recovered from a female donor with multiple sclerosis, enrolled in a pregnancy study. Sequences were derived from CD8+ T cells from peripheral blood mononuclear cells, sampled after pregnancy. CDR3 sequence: CASSGDGTGELFF. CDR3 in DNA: TGTGCCAGCAGTGGTGACGGGACCGGGGAGCTGTTTTTT.